These T cell receptor beta chains were read from a single sample in a study of T-cell reconstitution after alpha-beta-depleted transplantation in children. MiXCR was run by TCRdb on the PCR reads, yielding one entry per CDR3 protein. The table lists just over 950,000 distinct CDR3 sequences, about 31% of them singletons. The source was PBMCs, mostly from graft donor cells, collected 360 days after TCRalphabeta/CD19-depleted stem cell transplant. These receptors came from a boy in the first two years of life who had a stem cell transplant for SCID, so the T cells may come from the graft donor. Both conserved end residues are part of each CDR3.

TRBJ2-3 TRBV7-3 CASSLTPGTDTQYF
TRBJ2-1 TRBV9 CASSFPLGGGYNEQFF
TRBJ2-3 TRBV9 CASSPPLGRRGGPDTQYF
TRBJ1-4 TRBV5-1 CASSKTPGRNEKLFF
TRBJ2-2 TRBV12-3/TRBV12-4 CASTAFMSPGAGELFF
TRBJ2-7 TRBV4-1 CASSQDLGPSYEQYF
TRBJ2-1 TRBV9 CASSARELANPNEQFF
TRBJ2-7 TRBV6-5 CASSYSVGHSGPYEQYF
TRBJ2-7 TRBV13 CASSLEGRASSYEQYF
TRBJ2-2 TRBV7-2 CASSSQGDNTGELFF
TRBJ2-6 TRBV9 CASSVEATGANVLTF
TRBJ1-2 TRBV19 CASSGLTVRGYTF
TRBJ2-1 TRBV20-1 CSASLGLAGREQFF
TRBJ1-1 TRBV29-1 CSVPRQGEAFF
TRBJ1-4 TRBV5-6 CASSLVGSNNEKLFF
TRBJ2-7 TRBV5-1 CASKDKTRYEQYF
TRBJ2-6 TRBV6-1 CASSRYGTYSSGANVLTF
TRBJ2-3 TRBV5-5 CASSLPGEGDTQYF
TRBJ2-1 TRBV10-1 CASSEGTPGEQFF
TRBJ2-7 TRBV29-1 CSVEDPGHSYEQYF
TRBJ2-3 TRBV4-1 CASSRDTTGLSTDTQYF
TRBJ2-1 TRBV7-4 CASSSLAGIRNEQFF
TRBJ2-5 TRBV12-3/TRBV12-4 CASSPGLPGETQYF
TRBJ2-7 TRBV12-3/TRBV12-4 CASSPRGDEQYF
TRBJ2-1 TRBV7-2 CASSSGVRGSSGEQFF
TRBJ1-5 TRBV20-1 CSATGPSVYQPQHF
TRBJ2-3 TRBV24-1 CATSGGGRATDTQYF
TRBJ1-2 TRBV5-1 CASSPDSSTGPYGYTF
TRBJ2-7 TRBV5-1 CASSLDSRDEQYF
TRBJ2-1 TRBV12-3/TRBV12-4 CASSFDSGHPDNEQFF
TRBJ1-2 TRBV5-6 CASSLASYGYTF